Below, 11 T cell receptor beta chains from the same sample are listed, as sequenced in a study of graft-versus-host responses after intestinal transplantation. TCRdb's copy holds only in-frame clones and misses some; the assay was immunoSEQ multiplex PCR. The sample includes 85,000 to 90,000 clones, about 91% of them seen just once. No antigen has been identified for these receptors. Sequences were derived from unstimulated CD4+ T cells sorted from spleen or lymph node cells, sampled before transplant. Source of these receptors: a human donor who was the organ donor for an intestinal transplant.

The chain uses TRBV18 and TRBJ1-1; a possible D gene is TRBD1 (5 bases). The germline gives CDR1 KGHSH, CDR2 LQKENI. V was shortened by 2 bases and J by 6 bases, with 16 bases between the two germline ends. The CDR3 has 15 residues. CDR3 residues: CASSPYRGEKPEAFF. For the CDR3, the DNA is TGTGCCAGCTCACCATACCGGGGGGAGAAGCCTGAAGCTTTCTTT.

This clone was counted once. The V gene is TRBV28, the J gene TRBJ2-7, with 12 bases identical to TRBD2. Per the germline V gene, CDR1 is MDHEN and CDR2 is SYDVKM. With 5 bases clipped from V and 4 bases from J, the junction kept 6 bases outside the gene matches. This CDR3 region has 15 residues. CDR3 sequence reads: CASSPPTSGRYEQYF. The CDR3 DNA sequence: TGTGCCAGCAGTCCCCCGACTAGCGGGAGATACGAGCAGTACTTC.

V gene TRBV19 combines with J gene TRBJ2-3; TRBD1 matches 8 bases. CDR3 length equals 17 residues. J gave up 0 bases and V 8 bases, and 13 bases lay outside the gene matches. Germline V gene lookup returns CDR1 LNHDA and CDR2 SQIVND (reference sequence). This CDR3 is CASGGQGAASSTDTQYF. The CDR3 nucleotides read TGTGCCAGTGGGGGGCAGGGGGCTGCCTCTAGCACAGATACGCAGTATTTT.

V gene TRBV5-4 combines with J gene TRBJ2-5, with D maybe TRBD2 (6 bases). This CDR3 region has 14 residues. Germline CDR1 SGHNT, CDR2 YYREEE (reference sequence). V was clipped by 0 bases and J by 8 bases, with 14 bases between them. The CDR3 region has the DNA TGTGCCAGCAGCTTGGCGGGTAGCGGAGGAACCCAGTACTTC. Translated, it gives CASSLAGSGGTQYF.

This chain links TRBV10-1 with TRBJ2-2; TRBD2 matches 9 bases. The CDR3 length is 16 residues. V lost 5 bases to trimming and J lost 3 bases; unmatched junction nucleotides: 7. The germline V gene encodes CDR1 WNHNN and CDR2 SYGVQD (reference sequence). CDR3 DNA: TGCGCCAGCAGTAGAGGTGCGGGAGGGTACACCGGGGAGCTGTTTTTT. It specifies CASSRGAGGYTGELFF.

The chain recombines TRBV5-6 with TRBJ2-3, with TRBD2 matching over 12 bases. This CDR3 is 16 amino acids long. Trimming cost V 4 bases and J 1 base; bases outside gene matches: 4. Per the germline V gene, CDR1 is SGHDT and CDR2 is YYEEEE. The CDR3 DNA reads TGTGCCAGCAGCATGGGACTAGCGGGCCGCACAGATACGCAGTATTTT. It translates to CASSMGLAGRTDTQYF.

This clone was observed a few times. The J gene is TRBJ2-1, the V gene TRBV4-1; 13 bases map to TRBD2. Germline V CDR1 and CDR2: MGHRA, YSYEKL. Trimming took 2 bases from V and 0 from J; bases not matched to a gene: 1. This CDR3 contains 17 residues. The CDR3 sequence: CASSQRLAGGSYNEQFF. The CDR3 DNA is TGCGCCAGCAGCCAAAGACTAGCGGGGGGCTCCTACAATGAGCAGTTCTTC.

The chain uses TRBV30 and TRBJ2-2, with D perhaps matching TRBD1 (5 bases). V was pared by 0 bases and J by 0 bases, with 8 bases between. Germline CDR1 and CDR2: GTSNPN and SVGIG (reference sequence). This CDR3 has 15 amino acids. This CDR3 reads CAWSVGATNTGELFF. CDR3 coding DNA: TGTGCCTGGAGTGTTGGGGCGACGAACACCGGGGAGCTGTTTTTT.

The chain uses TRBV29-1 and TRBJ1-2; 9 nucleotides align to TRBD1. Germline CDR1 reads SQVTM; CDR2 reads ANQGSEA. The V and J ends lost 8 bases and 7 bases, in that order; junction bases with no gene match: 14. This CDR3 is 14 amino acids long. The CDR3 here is CSPRRDREMGGYTF. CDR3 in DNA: TGCAGCCCCAGACGGGACAGGGAAATGGGTGGCTACACCTTC.

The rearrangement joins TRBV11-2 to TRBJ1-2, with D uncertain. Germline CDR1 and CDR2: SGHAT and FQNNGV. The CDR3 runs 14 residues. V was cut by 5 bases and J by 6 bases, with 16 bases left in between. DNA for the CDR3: TGTGCCAGCAGCATTACCTTCGGGATCCATGGCTACACCTTC. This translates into CASSITFGIHGYTF. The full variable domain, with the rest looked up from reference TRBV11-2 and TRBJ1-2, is EAGVAQSPRYKIIEKRQSVAFWCNPISGHATLYWYQQILGQGPKLLIQFQNNGVVDDSQLPKDRFSAERLKGVDSTLKIQPAKLEDSAVYLCASSITFGIHGYTFGSGTRLTVV.

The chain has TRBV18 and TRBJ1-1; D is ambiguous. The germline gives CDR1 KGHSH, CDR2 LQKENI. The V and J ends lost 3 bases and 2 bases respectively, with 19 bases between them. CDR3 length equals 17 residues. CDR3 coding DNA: TGTGCCAGCTCACCCCTGGTTATCAACACAATCAACACTGAAGCTTTCTTT. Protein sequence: CASSPLVINTINTEAFF.